The 4 T cell receptor beta chains listed next were all sequenced from one sample in a study of T cell responses to AZD1222 COVID-19 vaccine. Some clones are missing from TCRdb's copy, which holds only in-frame ones; the method was immunoSEQ multiplex PCR. The table has about 60,000 clones, around 88% seen once; the top ten hold approximately 16%. Sequenced material: peripheral blood, taken on day 0 of AZD1222 vaccination. Receptors originate from an adult in good health.

The chain joins TRBV28 to TRBJ1-2, with a tentative D call TRBD1 (5 bases). The CDR3 sequence is 14 residues long. Trimming removed 5 bases at V and 3 bases at J, with 13 bases between. CDR1 and CDR2 from the germline V gene are MDHEN and SYDVKM. The CDR3 reads CASSARQRDYGYTF. The CDR3 coding sequence is TGTGCCAGCAGTGCCCGACAGAGGGACTATGGCTACACCTTC.

The chain recombines TRBV12-3 or TRBV12-4 with TRBJ2-7, with D possibly TRBD1 on 5 matching bases. This CDR3 spans 13 amino acids. Trimming shortened V by 4 bases and J by 2 bases, and 9 bases separated the two germline ends. CDR3 coding DNA: TGTGCCAGCAGTTGGCAGGGTCCCTACGAGCAGTACTTC. Translation gives CASSWQGPYEQYF.

This rearrangement joins TRBV5-4 to TRBJ1-1, with D uncertain. Deletions cut 4 bases from V and 3 bases from J, with 10 bases between. Germline CDR1 SGHNT, CDR2 YYREEE (reference sequence). The CDR3 consists of 13 residues. This CDR3 is CASSTHGDTEAFF. The CDR3 bases are TGTGCCAGCAGCACTCATGGGGACACTGAAGCTTTCTTT.

This chain links TRBV4-3 with TRBJ2-5; the match to TRBD2 covers 12 bases. The CDR3 loop spans 17 amino acids. Looked up from germline, CDR1 is LGHNA and CDR2 is YSLEER. With V trimmed by 0 bases and J by 3 bases, 5 bases remained unmatched. Written as DNA, the CDR3 is TGCGCCAGCAGCCAAGAAGGTGGACTAGCGGGAAAAGAGACCCAGTACTTC. Translation: CASSQEGGLAGKETQYF.